Presented here are 14 T cell receptor beta chains from one specimen sequenced in a study of vaccination and CD4 T cells after COVID-19. Stated treatment: roughly ten-day PBMC culture with coronavirus spike peptide pools or control peptides (ViraFEST assay). Their specific antigens are unknown. CD4+ T cells that had been cultured provided DNA sequenced with the Oncomine TCR Beta short-read assay. MiXCR was run by TCRdb on the PCR reads, yielding one entry per CDR3 protein. The table lists under 25,000 distinct CDR3 sequences, around 40% of them singletons. The sequenced sample was CD4+ T cells from blood, cultured in vitro, obtained before SARS-CoV-2 vaccination. The receptors originated from a human donor who had recovered from COVID-19.

This clonotype occurred a few times. The genes are TRBV6-1 and TRBJ1-2; 9 bases are a match to TRBD1. The trim removed 7 bases at V and 4 bases at J, leaving 13 bases unmatched. Per the germline V gene, CDR1 is MNHNS and CDR2 is SASEGT. There are 16 residues in the CDR3. This chain's CDR3 is CASTSGRGQGPYGYTF. The CDR3 coding sequence is TGTGCCAGCACGTCCGGACGGGGACAGGGACCCTATGGCTACACCTTC.

V gene TRBV5-1 combines with J gene TRBJ1-2, with D tentatively TRBD1 (5 bases). Trimming took off 0 bases at V and 6 bases at J, with 9 bases between the two ends. The CDR3 sequence is 13 residues long. Germline values: CDR1 SGHRS, CDR2 YFSETQ. In DNA form, the CDR3 reads TGCGCCAGCAGCTTGGAGGCGGGGGATGGCTACACCTTC. Protein product: CASSLEAGDGYTF.

The V gene is TRBV11-3, the J gene TRBJ1-1, with D uncertain. With 5 bases removed from V and 12 bases from J, the gap between germline ends came to 13 bases. Germline CDR1 reads SGHNT; CDR2 reads YENEEA. The CDR3 spans 11 residues. The CDR3 here is CASSQGTLTFF. The CDR3 bases are TGTGCCAGCAGCCAAGGAACGTTGACTTTCTTT. The whole variable domain, remainder taken from reference TRBV11-3 and TRBJ1-1, is EAGVVQSPRYKIIEKKQPVAFWCNPISGHNTLYWYLQNLGQGPELLIRYENEEAVDDSQLPKDRFSAERLKGVDSTLKIQPAELGDSAVYLCASSQGTLTFFGQGTRLTVV.

The CDR3 DNA follows: TGTGCCAGCAGCCCCTTAGGGGGGTACGACACTGAAGCTTTCTTT. It translates to CASSPLGGYDTEAFF. The V call is TRBV7-2, the J call TRBJ1-1, with D maybe TRBD1 (6 bases). The germline V and J ends were trimmed by 5 bases and 3 bases, with 16 bases remaining between them. In germline, CDR1 is SGHTA, CDR2 FQGNSA. The CDR3 runs 15 residues.

This chain links TRBV7-2 with TRBJ1-5; the D is unclear. CDR3 length: 14 amino acids. V was pared by 1 base and J by 6 bases, with 10 bases between. Germline lookup yields CDR1 SGHTA and CDR2 FQGNSA. The CDR3 DNA sequence: TGTGCCAGCAGCTTAGATCGCACCGGTCAGCCCCAGCATTTT. This codes for CASSLDRTGQPQHF.

The chain carries TRBV19 and TRBJ1-2; D is perhaps TRBD1 (6 bases). The germline V and J ends were trimmed by 0 bases and 1 base, with 9 bases remaining between them. Looked up from germline, CDR1 is LNHDA and CDR2 is SQIVND (reference sequence). The CDR3 is 15 residues long. The DNA for the CDR3 is TGTGCCAGTAGTATAGACGGGGGCGGTAACTATGGCTACACCTTC. Translated: CASSIDGGGNYGYTF. Using reference TRBV19 and TRBJ1-2 for the parts outside the CDR3, the full variable domain is DGGITQSPKYLFRKEGQNVTLSCEQNLNHDAMYWYRQDPGQGLRLIYYSQIVNDFQKGDIAEGYSVSREKKESFPLTVTSAQKNPTAFYLCASSIDGGGNYGYTFGSGTRLTVV.

The V gene is TRBV25-1, the J gene TRBJ2-3, with 9 bases fitting TRBD2. The V gene's germline CDR1 is MGHDK and CDR2 SYGVNS. The V and J ends lost 5 bases and 3 bases, in that order; junction bases with no gene match: 3. This CDR3 spans 14 amino acids. The CDR3 loop is CASSPSGGTDTQYF. CDR3 in DNA: TGTGCCAGCAGTCCCAGCGGGGGGACAGATACGCAGTATTTT.

The chain carries TRBV24-1 and TRBJ2-2; unclear D gene. Trimming left V 2 bases short and J 4 bases short, with 10 bases between. Per the germline V gene, CDR1 is KGHDR and CDR2 is SFDVKD. This CDR3 has 15 amino acids. CDR3: CATSDSRTPTGELFF. For the CDR3, the DNA is TGTGCCACCAGTGATTCCCGTACCCCCACCGGGGAGCTGTTTTTT.

This rearrangement joins TRBV6-1 to TRBJ1-3; D is unresolved. Trimming removed 6 bases from V and 0 bases from J, with 12 bases in between. The CDR3 sequence is 15 residues long. The germline V gene has CDR1 MNHNS and CDR2 SASEGT. The CDR3 nucleotides are TGTGCCAGCAGGTCCCACTATGACTCTGGAAACACCATATATTTT. Its protein is CASRSHYDSGNTIYF.

The DNA for the CDR3 is TGTGCCAGCATGACCGACCGACAGAGGGGAGCTTTCTTT. Translation: CASMTDRQRGAFF. J is TRBJ1-1 and V is TRBV6-2 or TRBV6-3, with D possibly TRBD1 on 5 matching bases. Trimming pared 7 bases from V and 10 bases from J, leaving 19 bases between. Germline V CDR1 and CDR2: MNHEY, SVGEGT. The CDR3 runs 13 residues.

The chain employs TRBV11-2 and TRBJ1-1, with D unclear. CDR1 is SGHAT, CDR2 FQNNGV, per germline. CDR3 length: 13 residues. V was cut by 5 bases and J by 0 bases, with 7 bases left in between. The CDR3 nucleotides are TGTGCCAGCAGCACGTACATGAACACTGAAGCTTTCTTT. Its protein is CASSTYMNTEAFF.

V gene TRBV20-1 combines with J gene TRBJ1-1; 9 nucleotides line up with TRBD1. Germline loops: CDR1 DFQATT, CDR2 SNEGSKA (reference sequence). The CDR3 loop spans 16 amino acids. The V and J ends lost 0 bases and 5 bases, in that order; junction bases with no gene match: 10. CDR3 protein: CSAREPKYGQGTEAFF. CDR3 sequence (DNA): TGCAGTGCTAGAGAACCGAAGTACGGACAGGGGACTGAAGCTTTCTTT.

There are a few counts of this clonotype. The chain carries TRBV20-1 and TRBJ1-2, with 11 nucleotides matching TRBD1. The CDR3 is 14 amino acids. V gave up 6 bases and J gave up 2 bases; unmatched junction bases: 5. Germline CDR1 reads DFQATT; CDR2 reads SNEGSKA (reference sequence). CDR3 sequence: CSAAGQGANYGYTF. The DNA of the CDR3 is TGCAGTGCCGCCGGACAGGGGGCGAACTATGGCTACACCTTC.

The chain couples TRBV20-1 to TRBJ2-5, with TRBD2 identical over 9 bases. The CDR3 loop spans 16 amino acids. Germline CDR1 and CDR2: DFQATT and SNEGSKA (reference sequence). The V and J ends lost 0 bases and 2 bases, in that order; junction bases with no gene match: 7. The CDR3 is CSARDNGGGEQETQYF. CDR3 DNA sequence: TGCAGTGCTAGAGATAACGGCGGGGGGGAGCAAGAGACCCAGTACTTC.